This passage covers 22 T cell receptor beta chains from one sample sequenced in a study of somatic mutations in cytotoxic T cells in rheumatoid arthritis. Sequencing used immunoSEQ multiplex PCR; TCRdb keeps in-frame clones, though not all of them. The data hold some 19,000 clones, with about 85% observed a single time. Sequencing was done on a sample of CD8+ T cells sorted from blood. Source of these receptors: a young man with rheumatoid arthritis.

V is TRBV6-1 and J is TRBJ2-7, with a possible D match to TRBD1 (6 bases). Trimming took 8 bases from V and 4 from J, leaving 15 bases between them. Germline assignment: CDR1 MNHNS and CDR2 SASEGT. The CDR3 extends over 13 amino acids. The CDR3 sequence: CASERQVEYEQYF. In DNA, the CDR3 is TGTGCCAGCGAGAGACAGGTGGAGTACGAGCAGTACTTC.

V usage is TRBV4-1 and J usage is TRBJ2-4; D is undetermined. The germline V and J ends were trimmed by 4 bases and 4 bases, with 8 bases remaining between them. The germline CDR1 and CDR2 sequences are MGHRA and YSYEKL. CDR3 length equals 13 residues. The CDR3 DNA reads as TGCGCCAGCAGCCCCGAGCCAAAAAACATTCAGTACTTC. The encoded protein is CASSPEPKNIQYF.

This sequence joins TRBV6-5 and TRBJ2-1; the match to TRBD2 covers 9 bases. Losses at the gene ends were 3 bases for V and 0 bases for J; bases not matched to a gene: 0. This CDR3 is 15 amino acids long. Germline V gives CDR1 MNHEY, CDR2 SVGAGI. The CDR3 region has the DNA TGTGCCAGCAGTTATAGCGGGAGCTCCTACAATGAGCAGTTCTTC. Amino acids: CASSYSGSSYNEQFF.

The chain combines TRBV25-1 with TRBJ2-1, with D perhaps TRBD1 or TRBD2 (6 bases each). CDR3 size: 15 residues. Trimming took off 6 bases at V and 7 bases at J, with 19 bases between the two ends. Germline V gene lookup returns CDR1 MGHDK and CDR2 SYGVNS. The CDR3 region has the DNA TGTGCCAGCAGCGAACAGGGACTGCCTTTGAATGAGCAGTTCTTC. Amino acid sequence: CASSEQGLPLNEQFF.

V gene TRBV5-1 combines with J gene TRBJ1-6; D is undetermined. The CDR3 is 18 amino acids. V lost 1 base and J 3 bases, leaving 17 bases between the germline ends. The V gene's germline CDR1 is SGHRS and CDR2 YFSETQ. For the CDR3, the DNA is TGCGCCAGCAGCTTGATACCCGGAGTGTCTTTCTATAATTCACCCCTCCACTTT. Translation gives CASSLIPGVSFYNSPLHF. Complete variable domain (other parts from reference TRBV5-1 and TRBJ1-6): KAGVTQTPRYLIKTRGQQVTLSCSPISGHRSVSWYQQTPGQGLQFLFEYFSETQRNKGNFPGRFSGRQFSNSRSEMNVSTLELGDSALYLCASSLIPGVSFYNSPLHFGNGTRLTVT.

The V gene is TRBV7-2, the J gene TRBJ2-1, with 7 bases identical to TRBD1. The junction had 14 bases not matched to a gene; V was cut back by 2 bases and J by 7 bases. The CDR3 totals 17 residues. CDR1 is SGHTA and CDR2 is FQGNSA in the germline V gene. CDR3 DNA: TGTGCCAGCAGCTTAACAGGGGTAGCACTCGCCCGGAATGAGCAGTTCTTC. The encoded protein is CASSLTGVALARNEQFF.

V and J are TRBV9 and TRBJ2-3; D is unclear. The V end was cut by 0 bases, the J end by 2 bases, with 7 bases between. This CDR3 region has 14 residues. The germline gives CDR1 SGDLS, CDR2 YYNGEE. DNA of the CDR3: TGTGCCAGCAGCGTAGGGGTATACACAGATACGCAGTATTTT. It specifies CASSVGVYTDTQYF. The complete variable domain, with remaining parts taken from reference TRBV9 and TRBJ2-3, reads DSGVTQTPKHLITATGQRVTLRCSPRSGDLSVYWYQQSLDQGLQFLIQYYNGEERAKGNILERFSAQQFPDLHSELNLSSLELGDSALYFCASSVGVYTDTQYFGPGTRLTVL.

The rearrangement joins TRBV9 to TRBJ2-1; a possible D gene is TRBD2 (6 bases). CDR3 length: 17 residues. Germline V gene sequence: CDR1 SGDLS, CDR2 YYNGEE. Trimming pared 0 bases from V and 0 bases from J, leaving 13 bases between. The CDR3 DNA sequence: TGTGCCAGCAGCGTAGCTCGGGCGGGGAGCTCCTACAATGAGCAGTTCTTC. Translated: CASSVARAGSSYNEQFF.

V and J are TRBV5-6 and TRBJ2-7; D not resolved. The CDR3 consists of 12 residues. Per the germline V gene, CDR1 is SGHDT and CDR2 is YYEEEE. V was cut by 1 base and J by 4 bases, with 6 bases left in between. CDR3 region: CASSLSAYEQYF. CDR3 nucleotide sequence: TGTGCCAGCAGCTTGTCGGCTTACGAGCAGTACTTC.

The J gene is TRBJ2-7, the V gene TRBV7-9, with a possible D match to TRBD1 (5 bases). This CDR3 spans 12 amino acids. V dropped 0 bases and J dropped 7 bases, with 7 bases sitting between them. Germline-derived CDR1 and CDR2 are SEHNR and FQNEAQ (reference sequence). CDR3 DNA: TGTGCCAGCAGCTTAGCTAGACAGGAGCAGTACTTC. Protein sequence: CASSLARQEQYF.

The V call is TRBV7-9, the J call TRBJ1-1, with D perhaps matching TRBD1 (5 bases). The CDR3 runs 16 residues. CDR1 is SEHNR and CDR2 is FQNEAQ in the germline V gene (reference sequence). Between the trimmed V and J ends, which lost 4 bases and 4 bases, there was a span of 19 bases. The CDR3 sequence: CASSSHRTTGPTEAFF. The CDR3 bases are TGTGCCAGCAGCTCCCACCGTACAACAGGCCCCACTGAAGCTTTCTTT.

This clone occurred a few times. The gene calls are TRBV4-1 and TRBJ1-1, with D tentatively TRBD1 (5 bases). V lost 2 bases to trimming and J lost 8 bases, with 21 bases between them. The CDR3 runs to 16 residues. Germline loops: CDR1 MGHRA, CDR2 YSYEKL. The CDR3 protein is CASSQLLGDYGKEAFF. CDR3 DNA sequence: TGCGCCAGCAGCCAACTGTTAGGGGACTACGGGAAGGAAGCTTTCTTT.

The chain carries TRBV27 and TRBJ2-5; no reliable D call. Germline V gives CDR1 MNHEY, CDR2 SMNVEV (reference sequence). The germline V and J ends were trimmed by 4 bases and 0 bases, with 12 bases remaining between them. The CDR3 sequence is 15 residues long. The CDR3 DNA sequence: TGTGCCAGCAGTTCCCCTTATCTCTACCAAGAGACCCAGTACTTC. Its translation: CASSSPYLYQETQYF.

The chain joins TRBV4-2 to TRBJ2-1; weak D call: TRBD2 (5 bases). CDR1 and CDR2 from the germline V gene are LGHNA and YNFKEQ. Trimming pared 7 bases from V and 8 bases from J, leaving 21 bases between. This CDR3 comprises 15 residues. CDR3 sequence: CASTLRGVGFDEQFF. The CDR3 region has the DNA TGTGCCAGCACCCTCCGGGGTGTAGGGTTCGATGAGCAGTTCTTC.

The gene calls are TRBV6-5 and TRBJ2-1; 7 bases line up with TRBD1. The CDR3 contains 14 residues. Trimming removed 7 bases from V and 2 bases from J; junction bases left unmatched: 5. Germline CDR1 MNHEY, CDR2 SVGAGI. The CDR3 sequence: CASTSGGPYNEQFF. The CDR3 bases are TGTGCCAGCACCTCAGGGGGTCCCTACAATGAGCAGTTCTTC.

V gene TRBV19 combines with J gene TRBJ1-3; D is ambiguous. The CDR3 covers 13 residues. The V gene lost 7 bases and the J gene lost 6 bases, with 13 bases spanning the gap. From germline, CDR1 is LNHDA and CDR2 SQIVND (reference sequence). The CDR3 loop reads CASKMLGINTIYF. The CDR3 DNA sequence: TGTGCCAGTAAAATGTTGGGGATAAACACCATATATTTT.

The V and J genes are TRBV6-6 and TRBJ2-5, with D tentatively TRBD2 (5 bases). The DNA end is more similar to TRBJ2-7, so the J call may be wrong. Germline values: CDR1 MNHNY, CDR2 SVGAGI (reference sequence). The CDR3 sequence is 13 residues long. The CDR3 DNA follows: TGTGCCAGCGGACTCGAGAATTCCTACGAGCAGTACTTC. Translated, it gives CASGLENSYEQYF.

The gene calls are TRBV30 and TRBJ2-3; D remains ambiguous. The germline V gene encodes CDR1 GTSNPN and CDR2 SVGIG (reference sequence). The length of the CDR3 is 14 residues. V was cut by 1 base and J by 2 bases, with 10 bases left in between. The CDR3 coding sequence is TGTGCCTGGAGTGGAGACATTTTCACAGATACGCAGTATTTT. This codes for CAWSGDIFTDTQYF.

This chain connects TRBV4-1 to TRBJ1-6; possible D gene TRBD1, 5 bases. The CDR3 sequence is 16 residues long. Germline loops: CDR1 MGHRA, CDR2 YSYEKL. The V and J ends lost 1 base and 7 bases respectively, with 14 bases between them. The CDR3 reads CASSQVGDRGNSPLHF. The CDR3 coding sequence is TGCGCCAGCAGCCAAGTAGGAGATAGGGGCAATTCACCCCTCCACTTT.

The CDR3 region is CASSQVTANTEAFF. The CDR3 region has the DNA TGCGCCAGCAGCCAAGTGACAGCGAACACTGAAGCTTTCTTT. The chain is built from TRBV4-1 and TRBJ1-1, with TRBD1 as a possible D gene (5 bases). The germline gives CDR1 MGHRA, CDR2 YSYEKL. CDR3 length equals 14 residues. The V gene lost 1 base and the J gene lost 1 base, with 7 bases spanning the gap.

The chain employs TRBV15 and TRBJ1-6; a possible D gene is TRBD1 (5 bases). The CDR3 spans 20 residues. CDR1 is LNHNV, CDR2 YYDKDF, per germline (reference sequence). Trimming pared 0 bases from V and 1 base from J, leaving 19 bases between. CDR3 in DNA: TGTGCCACCAGCAGAGATCTTGAGAGCCGGGAGGGGTCCTATAATTCACCCCTCCACTTT. It codes for CATSRDLESREGSYNSPLHF.

This chain joins TRBV6-5 and TRBJ2-7; TRBD1 agrees at 9 bases. The ends lost 5 bases at V and 7 bases at J; junction bases unmatched: 6. Looked up from germline, CDR1 is MNHEY and CDR2 is SVGAGI. The CDR3 is 13 residues long. In DNA, the CDR3 is TGTGCCAGCAGTCTTGGACAGGGGAATGAGCAGTACTTC. It specifies CASSLGQGNEQYF.